These 15 T cell receptor beta chains share one sample of origin, sequenced in a study of cytomegalovirus exposure and HLA in healthy donors (dated by TCRdb to about 2017). The library was prepared using the immunoSEQ multiplex PCR assay. For the multiplex PCR, a mixture combining 60 forward primers for TCR Vbeta segments and 13 reverse primers for TCR Jbeta segments was used. TCRdb re-hosts the immuneACCESS table, in-frame sequences only. Its copies lack some clones; in the studies checked, an unresolved V gene accounts for under half of them, and the cause for the rest is not known. This sample holds 200,000 to 250,000 clones; 65% to 90% were observed only once. Clones ranked in the top ten supply more than 1.3% of the sample. The material sequenced was PBMCs. The receptors originated from a girl under 18 in good health and CMV-seronegative.

This rearrangement joins TRBV28 to TRBJ1-2, with D possibly TRBD1 on 6 matching bases. With 6 bases removed from V and 4 bases from J, the gap between germline ends came to 12 bases. CDR1 MDHEN and CDR2 SYDVKM come from the germline V gene. The CDR3 spans 13 residues. As DNA, the CDR3 is TGTGCCAGCAGCACTCAGGGGTTCTATGGCTACACCTTC. This encodes CASSTQGFYGYTF.

CDR3 DNA: TGTGCCAGCAGTTGGTCCGAGGGGACCCAGTACTTC. Translating gives CASSWSEGTQYF. J is TRBJ2-5 and V is TRBV25-1; a possible D gene is TRBD2 (5 bases). The CDR3 consists of 12 residues. CDR1 MGHDK and CDR2 SYGVNS come from the germline V gene. Trimming took off 5 bases at V and 7 bases at J, with 11 bases between the two ends.

The chain recombines TRBV7-9 with TRBJ2-1, with TRBD1 as a possible D gene (6 bases). Germline CDR1 reads SEHNR; CDR2 reads FQNEAQ (reference sequence). This CDR3 has 15 amino acids. Trimming stripped 7 bases from V and 5 bases from J, with 18 bases between. The CDR3 loop is CASTPRGSSHNEQFF. CDR3 coding DNA: TGTGCCAGCACGCCCAGGGGAAGTTCCCACAATGAGCAGTTCTTC. The entire variable domain, with the rest obtained from reference TRBV7-9 and TRBJ2-1, is as follows: DTGVSQNPRHKITKRGQNVTFRCDPISEHNRLYWYRQTLGQGPEFLTYFQNEAQLEKSRLLSDRFSAERPKGSFSTLEIQRTEQGDSAMYLCASTPRGSSHNEQFFGPGTRLTVL.

The J gene is TRBJ2-2, the V gene TRBV4-3; 11 nucleotides match TRBD2. Germline assignment: CDR1 LGHNA and CDR2 YSLEER. CDR3 size: 17 residues. With V trimmed by 3 bases and J by 1 base, 4 bases remained unmatched. CDR3 nucleotide sequence: TGCGCCAGCAGCCACCCTACTAGCGGGGGGAACACCGGGGAGCTGTTTTTT. Amino acids: CASSHPTSGGNTGELFF.

This clone showed up just once. The rearrangement links TRBV10-3 to TRBJ1-1; 7 bases fit TRBD1. Germline lookup yields CDR1 ENHRY and CDR2 SYGVKD. This CDR3 is built from 17 residues. V was clipped by 6 bases and J by 5 bases; unmatched bases: 18. DNA of the CDR3: TGTGCCATCAGGCCGGGACAGATGTCGACGAGGGGGACTGAAGCTTTCTTT. It codes for CAIRPGQMSTRGTEAFF.

The sample holds a few counts of this clone. The chain links TRBV27 to TRBJ1-1; 9 positions agree with TRBD1. This CDR3 spans 14 amino acids. Trimming removed 4 bases from V and 8 bases from J; junction bases left unmatched: 8. Germline CDR1 reads MNHEY; CDR2 reads SMNVEV (reference sequence). CDR3 in DNA: TGTGCCAGCAGTTCCACCCTGACAGGGGGGGAAGCTTTCTTT. Translated: CASSSTLTGGEAFF.

DNA for the CDR3: TGCGCCAGCAGCCAGAGACAGGGACCTGACTATGGCTACACCTTC. Encoded protein: CASSQRQGPDYGYTF. The V gene is TRBV5-1, the J gene TRBJ1-2, with 7 bases matching TRBD1. Germline values: CDR1 SGHRS, CDR2 YFSETQ. The CDR3 length is 15 residues. V gave up 4 bases and J gave up 3 bases; unmatched junction bases: 9.

The chain couples TRBV6-1 to TRBJ2-5; TRBD1 agrees at 8 bases. Trimming removed 7 bases from V and 3 bases from J; junction bases left unmatched: 10. The CDR3 is made up of 15 amino acids. Germline V lookup: CDR1 MNHNS, CDR2 SASEGT. CDR3: CASNPLPTGEETQYF. In nucleotides, the CDR3 is TGTGCCAGCAACCCCCTTCCGACAGGGGAAGAGACCCAGTACTTC.

This clone was recorded once. This chain uses TRBV5-1 with TRBJ2-1, with TRBD2 matching 10 bases. CDR3 length: 14 amino acids. V lost 6 bases, J lost 0 bases, and 0 bases stayed unmatched. Germline values: CDR1 SGHRS, CDR2 YFSETQ. CDR3: CASTSGSSYNEQFF. The CDR3 region has the DNA TGCGCCAGCACTAGCGGGAGCTCCTACAATGAGCAGTTCTTC.

The gene calls are TRBV11-2 and TRBJ1-1; D is unclear. V was trimmed by 1 base and J by 6 bases, leaving 6 bases between them. The CDR3 extends over 12 amino acids. Germline lookup yields CDR1 SGHAT and CDR2 FQNNGV. CDR3 sequence: CASSLVSPEAFF. CDR3 bases: TGTGCCAGCAGCTTAGTTAGCCCTGAAGCTTTCTTT.

This rearrangement joins TRBV27 to TRBJ1-5; D gene ambiguous. Trimming took 6 bases from V and 2 from J, leaving 8 bases between them. The CDR3 totals 13 residues. The germline CDR1 and CDR2 sequences are MNHEY and SMNVEV (reference sequence). The CDR3 spells CASRTGGNQPQHF. For the CDR3, the DNA is TGTGCCAGCAGGACGGGTGGCAATCAGCCCCAGCATTTT.

V gene TRBV4-2 combines with J gene TRBJ2-7, with 9 bases lining up with TRBD1. The germline V gene encodes CDR1 LGHNA and CDR2 YNFKEQ. The CDR3 extends over 16 amino acids. V was clipped by 3 bases and J by 2 bases; unmatched bases: 8. The CDR3 protein is CASSQMTGTGPYEQYF. The CDR3, as DNA: TGTGCCAGCAGCCAGATGACCGGGACAGGGCCCTACGAGCAGTACTTC.

The genes are TRBV29-1 and TRBJ1-1; TRBD1 matches at 7 bases. Germline V gene data show CDR1 as SQVTM and CDR2 as ANQGSEA. J was trimmed by 4 bases and V by 7 bases; bases with no gene match: 0. The length of the CDR3 is 10 residues. CDR3: CSAGGTEAFF. The CDR3 coding sequence is TGCAGCGCAGGGGGCACTGAAGCTTTCTTT.

V and J are TRBV28 and TRBJ2-1, with TRBD2 matching 8 bases. Per the germline V gene, CDR1 is MDHEN and CDR2 is SYDVKM. Unmatched junction bases numbered 12, after V lost 6 bases and J lost 5 bases. This CDR3 has 16 amino acids. The CDR3 sequence is CASSLYRGGPNNEQFF. The CDR3 DNA reads as TGTGCCAGCAGCTTGTATCGCGGGGGGCCGAACAATGAGCAGTTCTTC.

This chain joins TRBV29-1 and TRBJ1-4; a weak D match, TRBD1 (5 bases). Trimming took 8 bases from V and 3 from J, leaving 13 bases between them. Per germline, CDR1 SQVTM and CDR2 ANQGSEA. The CDR3 covers 13 residues. CDR3 coding DNA: TGCAGCTTCTCGTGGGGGGCTAATGAAAAACTGTTTTTT. Its protein is CSFSWGANEKLFF.